The 8 T cell receptor beta chains presented below share a single source sample, sequenced in a study of T cell responses to AZD1222 COVID-19 vaccine. Using immunoSEQ multiplex PCR, the repertoire was profiled, and TCRdb retains in-frame clones only, with some absent. The repertoire consists of about 110,000 clones, with nearly 90% occurring once and the leading ten covering approximately 4.8%. Sequencing was performed on peripheral blood, taken on day 0 of AZD1222 vaccination. These receptors all come from an adult in good health.

The chain uses TRBV18 and TRBJ2-5; D is perhaps TRBD2 (7 bases). CDR1 is KGHSH and CDR2 is LQKENI in the germline V gene. The CDR3 extends over 14 amino acids. The V gene lost 2 bases and the J gene lost 1 base, with 8 bases spanning the gap. CDR3 in amino acids: CASSPRGGQETQYF. CDR3 in DNA: TGTGCCAGCTCACCAAGGGGGGGCCAAGAGACCCAGTACTTC.

The chain employs TRBV6-4 and TRBJ2-7; 7 nucleotides align to TRBD2. The CDR3 loop spans 17 amino acids. From germline, CDR1 is MRHNA and CDR2 SNTAGT. The trim removed 0 bases at V and 3 bases at J, leaving 11 bases unmatched. The CDR3 sequence: CASSDSIPPSGSYEQYF. The DNA of the CDR3 is TGTGCCAGCAGTGACTCGATACCGCCTAGCGGTAGCTACGAGCAGTACTTC.

The CDR3 loop reads CASSISVQGTPSGNTIYF. The CDR3 coding sequence is TGTGCCAGTAGTATTTCGGTCCAAGGAACTCCCTCTGGAAACACCATATATTTT. This chain uses TRBV19 with TRBJ1-3, with D unclear. CDR1 LNHDA and CDR2 SQIVND come from the germline V gene (reference sequence). This CDR3 comprises 18 residues. The V end lost 3 bases, the J end lost 0 bases, and 18 bases lay between the germline ends.

This clone was picked up one time. This chain uses TRBV18 with TRBJ2-3; 7 nucleotides align to TRBD2. Germline CDR1 and CDR2: KGHSH and LQKENI. The J segment lost 1 base and the V segment lost 3 bases, leaving 4 bases of the junction unmatched. The CDR3 extends over 15 amino acids. CDR3 in DNA: TGTGCCAGCTCACCGCGGGAGTATGGCACAGATACGCAGTATTTT. Residues: CASSPREYGTDTQYF.

This clone was observed a single time. The rearrangement joins TRBV11-2 to TRBJ2-7; 7 bases map to TRBD1. J lost 3 bases, V lost 6 bases, and 8 bases had no gene match. There are 14 residues in the CDR3. CDR1 is SGHAT and CDR2 is FQNNGV in the germline V gene. CDR3 protein: CASRPTGLYYEQYF. The CDR3 DNA reads as TGTGCCAGCAGGCCGACAGGGCTTTACTACGAGCAGTACTTC.

In the case of this clone: The DNA is left out, because the CDR3 cannot be placed on it with certainty; the CDR3 is given as TCRdb lists it. This rearrangement joins TRBV6-5 to TRBJ2-3; no check of the table's D call, TRBD2, against the DNA was made. The CDR3 adds up to 13 amino acids, both ends counted. Germline CDR1 MNHEY, CDR2 SVGAGI. The CDR3 loop reads CASSTLGTDTQYF.

On this clone itself: Additional DNA sequences in this sample encode the identical CDR3. The chain has TRBV28 and TRBJ1-4; 9 bases agree with TRBD1. The trim removed 6 bases at V and 12 bases at J, leaving 17 bases unmatched. The CDR3 totals 16 residues. Germline CDR1 MDHEN, CDR2 SYDVKM. CDR3 loop: CASSSYSLTGGEELFF. In nucleotides, the CDR3 is TGTGCCAGCAGCTCTTACAGCTTAACAGGGGGCGAGGAACTGTTTTTT.

The CDR3, as DNA: TGTGCCAGCAGTTTAACCCAGGGAAAAGGCGAGCAGTACTTC. Translation: CASSLTQGKGEQYF. The rearrangement uses TRBV28 and TRBJ2-7, with TRBD1 as a possible D gene (5 bases). Germline values: CDR1 MDHEN, CDR2 SYDVKM. The V end lost 2 bases, the J end lost 6 bases, and 14 bases lay between the germline ends. The CDR3 consists of 14 residues.